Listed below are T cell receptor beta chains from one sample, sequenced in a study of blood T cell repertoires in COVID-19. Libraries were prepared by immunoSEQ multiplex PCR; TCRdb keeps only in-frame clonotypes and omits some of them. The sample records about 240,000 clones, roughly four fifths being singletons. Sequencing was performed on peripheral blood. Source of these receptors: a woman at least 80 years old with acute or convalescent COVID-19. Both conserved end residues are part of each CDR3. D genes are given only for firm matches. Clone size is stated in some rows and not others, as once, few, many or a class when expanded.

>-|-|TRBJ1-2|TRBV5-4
TGTGCCAGCAGCTTGGCCGAGGGTCTATTGTATGGCTACACCTTC
CASSLAEGLLYGYTF
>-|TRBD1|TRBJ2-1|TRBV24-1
TGTGCCACCAGTGGGGGGGCAGGGGGCCCTAGCTCCTACAATGAGCAGTTCTTC
CATSGGAGGPSSYNEQFF
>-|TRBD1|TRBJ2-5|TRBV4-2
TGTGCCAGCAGCCAAGGTGAAGGGACAGGGACTGAGACCCAGTACTTC
CASSQGEGTGTETQYF
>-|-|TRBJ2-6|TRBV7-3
TGTGCCAGCAGCTCTACAGGGAACACCTTCTCTGGGGCCAACGTCCTGACTTTC
CASSSTGNTFSGANVLTF
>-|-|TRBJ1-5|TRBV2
TGTGCCAGCAGTGCCCCGGGGGGGTTTGAGGGCAATCAGCCCCAGCATTTT
CASSAPGGFEGNQPQHF
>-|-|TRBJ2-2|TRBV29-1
TGCAGCGTTGAATGGGGCTCCGGGGAGCTGTTTTTT
CSVEWGSGELFF
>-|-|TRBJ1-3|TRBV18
TGTGCCAGCTCACCAGTTGAACAGGGAAACACCATATATTTT
CASSPVEQGNTIYF
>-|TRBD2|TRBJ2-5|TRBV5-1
TGCGCCAGCAGCTTGGACGTAGCGGGGGGCCTCGAGACCCAGTACTTC
CASSLDVAGGLETQYF
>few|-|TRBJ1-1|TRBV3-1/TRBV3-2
TGTGCCAGCGCCGGGACGGGGGTCACTGAAGCTTTCTTT
CASAGTGVTEAFF
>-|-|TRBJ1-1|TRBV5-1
TGCGCCAGCAGCTTGTCGACGGGGGGTAATACTGAAGCTTTCTTT
CASSLSTGGNTEAFF
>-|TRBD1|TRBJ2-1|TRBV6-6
TGTGCCAGCAGTTCCGGGACAGGGAGCTACAATGAGCAGTTCTTC
CASSSGTGSYNEQFF
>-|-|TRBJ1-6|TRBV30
TGTGCCTGGAGTGCCCCCGGGACAAAGAATTCACCCCTCCACTTT
CAWSAPGTKNSPLHF
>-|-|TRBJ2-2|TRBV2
TGTGCCAGCAGTACTCCCTCGGGGGGCCTGAACACCGGGGAGCTGTTTTTT
CASSTPSGGLNTGELFF
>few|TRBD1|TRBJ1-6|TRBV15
TGTGCCACCAGCAGAACCTATACAGGGGGCAGGAGCTCCTATAATTCACCCCTCCACTTT
CATSRTYTGGRSSYNSPLHF
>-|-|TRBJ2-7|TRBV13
TGTGCCAGCAGCCAGACAGGCTTCCACGAGCAGTACTTC
CASSQTGFHEQYF
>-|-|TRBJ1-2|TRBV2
TGTGCCAGCAGTGAAGCACGGGGGGTTGGTGGCTACACCTTC
CASSEARGVGGYTF
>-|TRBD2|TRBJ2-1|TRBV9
TGTGCCAGCAGCGTAGCTAGCGGGGGGTCAAGCTCCTACAATGAGCAGTTCTTC
CASSVASGGSSSYNEQFF
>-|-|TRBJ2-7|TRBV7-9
TGTGCCAGCAGCCCCCCCGAAGGGGCAGAGACCTACGAGCAGTACTTC
CASSPPEGAETYEQYF
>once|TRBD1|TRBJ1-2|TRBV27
TGTGCCAGCAGCCACATCGGGACAGGGGAGGGTCAGGATGGCTACACCTTC
CASSHIGTGEGQDGYTF
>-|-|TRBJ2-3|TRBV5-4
TGTGCCAGCAGCCCCGCTCGCAGACACCTCCAAAGCACAGATACGCAGTATTTT
CASSPARRHLQSTDTQYF
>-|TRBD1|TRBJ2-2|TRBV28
TGTGCCAGCAGTTTTGGACAGGTCAACACCGGGGAGCTGTTTTTT
CASSFGQVNTGELFF
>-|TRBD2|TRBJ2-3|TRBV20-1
TGCAGTGCTAGTAGCGGGGTCGGCACAGATACGCAGTATTTT
CSASSGVGTDTQYF
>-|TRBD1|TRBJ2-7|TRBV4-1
TGCGCCAGCAGCCCGACGGGACAGGGGGCCTACGAGCAGTACTTC
CASSPTGQGAYEQYF
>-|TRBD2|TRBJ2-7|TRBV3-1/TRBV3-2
TGTGCCAGCAGCCAAGGCCGACTAGCGAGCGAGCAGTACTTC
CASSQGRLASEQYF
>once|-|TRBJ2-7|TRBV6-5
TGTGCCAGCAGTTACGCTCGGACAGCCTCCTACGAGCAGTACTTC
CASSYARTASYEQYF
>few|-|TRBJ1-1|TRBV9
TGTGCCAGCAGCGTAGAGGGAGGGAGCACTGAAGCTTTCTTT
CASSVEGGSTEAFF
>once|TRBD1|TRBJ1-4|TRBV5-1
TGCGCCAGCAGCTTGGGAACAGGGGTTAATGAAAAACTGTTTTTT
CASSLGTGVNEKLFF
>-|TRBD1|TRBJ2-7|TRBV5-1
TGCGCCAGCAGCAGCCGACAGGGTGGGGACTACGAGCAGTACTTC
CASSSRQGGDYEQYF
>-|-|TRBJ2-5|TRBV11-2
TGTGCCAGCAGCTTAGACAGGGTTCAGACCCAGTACTTC
CASSLDRVQTQYF
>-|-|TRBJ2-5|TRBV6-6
TGTGCCACCTCGGAGTTTACAGAGACCCAGTACTTC
CATSEFTETQYF
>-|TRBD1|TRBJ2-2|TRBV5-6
TGTGCCAGCAGCTTGTATGGGACAGGTGGGACCGGGGAGCTGTTTTTT
CASSLYGTGGTGELFF
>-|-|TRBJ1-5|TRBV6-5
TGTGCCAGCAGTAGGACGAAGGGGCTCAATCAGCCCCAGCATTTT
CASSRTKGLNQPQHF
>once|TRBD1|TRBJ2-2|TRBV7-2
TGTGCCAGCATCGCGGGGACAGGGTATTCCGGGGAGCTGTTTTTT
CASIAGTGYSGELFF
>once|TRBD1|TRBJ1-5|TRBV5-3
TGTGCCAGAAGCTTGGGCGACAGGGGGTCCATCAATCAGCCCCAGCATTTT
CARSLGDRGSINQPQHF
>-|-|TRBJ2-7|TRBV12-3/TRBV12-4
TGTGCCAGCAGTTTCGGGAACGAGCAGTACTTC
CASSFGNEQYF
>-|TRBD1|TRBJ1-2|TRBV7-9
TGTGCCAGCAGAAAAATGCTAGGGACAGGGTTTGAAAACTACTATGGCTACACCTTC
CASRKMLGTGFENYYGYTF
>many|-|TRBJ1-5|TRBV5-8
TGTGCCAGCAACCCGGGGGGGTTCAATCAGCCCCAGCATTTT
CASNPGGFNQPQHF
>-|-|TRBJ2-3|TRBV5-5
TGTGCCAGCAGCCCCACCCGAGTCCTAGATACGCAGTATTTT
CASSPTRVLDTQYF
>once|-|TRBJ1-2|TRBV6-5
TGTGCCAGCACCAACCGCGGGTCCGCTGGCTACACCTTC
CASTNRGSAGYTF
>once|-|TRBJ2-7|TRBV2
TGTGCCAGCAGGTCAAACAGGGTTTCCTACGAGCAGTACTTC
CASRSNRVSYEQYF
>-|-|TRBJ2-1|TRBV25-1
TGTGCCAGCGTAGCGGCCTACAATGAGCAGTTCTTC
CASVAAYNEQFF
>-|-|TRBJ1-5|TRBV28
TGTGCCAGCAGGGTAGGGGTGGATCAGCCCCAGCATTTT
CASRVGVDQPQHF
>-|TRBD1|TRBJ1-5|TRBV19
TGTGCCAGTAGTATTTCCGGGACAGGGAGCAATCAGCCCCAGCATTTT
CASSISGTGSNQPQHF
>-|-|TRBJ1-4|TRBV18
TGTGCCAGCTCACCAAACTATGACGCAACTAATGAAAAACTGTTTTTT
CASSPNYDATNEKLFF
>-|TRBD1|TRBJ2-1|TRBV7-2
TGTGCCAGCAGCGGTACCGGGACAGGGTCGGATGAGCAGTTCTTC
CASSGTGTGSDEQFF